A single sample is the source of the 16 T cell receptor beta chains below, sequenced in a study of cytomegalovirus exposure and HLA in healthy donors. Amplification used 60 Vbeta primers and 13 Jbeta primers. Only in-frame clones appear in the TCRdb table, and some are missing; sequencing was by immunoSEQ multiplex PCR. This sample yields a few hundred thousand clones, of which approximately 91% are seen a single time; about 1.5% belongs to the top ten. The sequenced sample was PBMCs. The origin of the receptors is a girl aged 2-10 years in good health and CMV-seronegative.

This chain links TRBV7-3 with TRBJ1-6; no definite D call. The CDR3 runs 18 residues. CDR1 and CDR2 (germline): SGHTA, FQGTGA. V was pared by 0 bases and J by 8 bases, with 20 bases between. Here the CDR3 reads CASSLTSPTAAGDSPLHF. Here the CDR3 DNA reads TGTGCCAGCAGCTTAACCTCCCCCACGGCCGCGGGAGATTCACCCCTCCACTTT.

The rearrangement joins TRBV11-2 to TRBJ2-7, with 9 bases aligning to TRBD2. V was clipped by 0 bases and J by 4 bases; unmatched bases: 4. CDR3 size: 15 residues. Germline V gives CDR1 SGHAT, CDR2 FQNNGV. Here the CDR3 reads CASSLELAGSYEQYF. In DNA form, the CDR3 reads TGTGCCAGCAGCTTAGAACTAGCGGGCTCGTACGAGCAGTACTTC.

The chain combines TRBV23-1 with TRBJ1-2; 7 bases align to TRBD1. TRBV23-1 is an ORF; its function is uncertain. The CDR3 has 17 residues. After removal of 4 bases from V and 0 bases from J, the junction contained 11 bases not matched to a gene. CDR3 in DNA: TGCGCCAGCAGTCTATTCAAAGGGGGCAGAGCTAACTATGGCTACACCTTC. It translates to CASSLFKGGRANYGYTF.

This clone was seen more than once but under ten times. The rearrangement uses TRBV27 and TRBJ1-6, with D possibly being TRBD1 (6 bases). Germline values: CDR1 MNHEY, CDR2 SMNVEV (reference sequence). V lost 5 bases and J 6 bases, leaving 14 bases between the germline ends. This CDR3 is 15 amino acids long. CDR3 sequence: CASSQGPGSNSPLHF. In DNA form, the CDR3 reads TGTGCCAGCAGTCAGGGGCCCGGTAGTAATTCACCCCTCCACTTT.

CDR3 DNA: TGCGCCAGCAGCCAAGAGAGAGGGCTAGCGGGGACCTACGAGCAGTACTTC. Protein sequence: CASSQERGLAGTYEQYF. The V and J genes are TRBV4-1 and TRBJ2-7, with 9 bases identical to TRBD2. J gave up 2 bases and V 0 bases, and 8 bases lay outside the gene matches. Germline lookup yields CDR1 MGHRA and CDR2 YSYEKL. This CDR3 is built from 17 residues.

This rearrangement joins TRBV19 to TRBJ1-2; TRBD1 is a possible D gene (6 bases). This CDR3 spans 14 amino acids. Between the trimmed V and J ends, which lost 4 bases and 3 bases, there was a span of 12 bases. Germline CDR1 is LNHDA and CDR2 is SQIVND (reference sequence). Here the CDR3 DNA reads TGTGCCAGTAGTAGACAGGACTCCTACTATGGCTACACCTTC. Amino acids: CASSRQDSYYGYTF.

The J gene is TRBJ2-5, the V gene TRBV29-1; maybe TRBD2 (5 bases). The V gene's germline CDR1 is SQVTM and CDR2 ANQGSEA. The CDR3 extends over 12 amino acids. Between the trimmed V and J ends, which lost 6 bases and 1 base, there was a span of 9 bases. CDR3 sequence: CSVYRGQETQYF. DNA for the CDR3: TGCAGCGTCTACCGGGGCCAAGAGACCCAGTACTTC. Looking up the rest from reference TRBV29-1 and TRBJ2-5 gives the full variable domain: SAVISQKPSRDICQRGTSLTIQCQVDSQVTMMFWYRQQPGQSLTLIATANQGSEATYESGFVIDKFPISRPNLTFSTLTVSNMSPEDSSIYLCSVYRGQETQYFGPGTRLLVL.

V gene TRBV5-6 combines with J gene TRBJ2-3; 7 bases line up with TRBD1. The CDR3 is 13 amino acids. Germline values: CDR1 SGHDT, CDR2 YYEEEE. J gave up 5 bases and V 2 bases, and 2 bases lay outside the gene matches. DNA of the CDR3: TGTGCCAGCAGCTTTTCAGGGGGAGATACGCAGTATTTT. Translation: CASSFSGGDTQYF. Full variable domain (rest looked up from reference TRBV5-6 and TRBJ2-3): DAGVTQSPTHLIKTRGQQVTLRCSPKSGHDTVSWYQQALGQGPQFIFQYYEEEERQRGNFPDRFSGHQFPNYSSELNVNALLLGDSALYLCASSFSGGDTQYFGPGTRLTVL.

The rearrangement links TRBV19 to TRBJ2-7; 9 bases map to TRBD1. Germline V gene lookup returns CDR1 LNHDA and CDR2 SQIVND (reference sequence). The CDR3 extends over 15 amino acids. Trimming removed 3 bases from V and 3 bases from J; junction bases left unmatched: 6. CDR3 nucleotides: TGTGCCAGTAGTATTAGGGGACAGGGCTTCTACGAGCAGTACTTC. The encoded protein is CASSIRGQGFYEQYF.

This sequence joins TRBV29-1 and TRBJ1-2; 9 bases align to TRBD1. The junction had 10 bases not matched to a gene; V was cut back by 7 bases and J by 4 bases. The germline gives CDR1 SQVTM, CDR2 ANQGSEA. This CDR3 has 14 amino acids. This chain's CDR3 is CSDVTRQGGYGYTF. The CDR3 DNA sequence: TGCAGCGATGTGACCCGACAGGGGGGCTATGGCTACACCTTC.

The rearrangement links TRBV5-6 to TRBJ1-2, with TRBD1 matching over 11 bases. With V trimmed by 5 bases and J by 4 bases, 4 bases remained unmatched. Germline assignment: CDR1 SGHDT and CDR2 YYEEEE. The CDR3 spans 14 residues. This CDR3 is CASRRDRGVYGYTF. The CDR3, as DNA: TGTGCCAGCAGGAGGGACAGGGGGGTCTATGGCTACACCTTC.

CDR3 DNA sequence: TGTGCCAGCAGCTTTCTGAGATACGAGCAGTACTTC. This sequence encodes CASSFLRYEQYF. This rearrangement joins TRBV7-9 to TRBJ2-7, with unresolved D. V was cut by 3 bases and J by 4 bases, with 7 bases left in between. CDR3 length: 12 amino acids. Germline V CDR1 and CDR2: SEHNR, FQNEAQ (reference sequence).

The chain recombines TRBV29-1 with TRBJ1-1, with 12 bases fitting TRBD1. Trimming cost V 4 bases and J 3 bases; bases outside gene matches: 6. The germline CDR1 and CDR2 sequences are SQVTM and ANQGSEA. This CDR3 has 15 amino acids. CDR3 sequence: CSVGDRGLWDTEAFF. The DNA for the CDR3 is TGCAGCGTTGGGGACAGGGGGCTGTGGGACACTGAAGCTTTCTTT.

The V call is TRBV5-1, the J call TRBJ2-1, with TRBD1 as a possible D gene (6 bases). The CDR3 consists of 14 residues. Germline values: CDR1 SGHRS, CDR2 YFSETQ. V shed 3 bases and J shed 8 bases, with 15 bases lying between them. CDR3 sequence: CASSSGQIGDEQFF. The CDR3 DNA follows: TGCGCCAGCAGCTCCGGACAGATAGGGGATGAGCAGTTCTTC.

The V call is TRBV7-2, the J call TRBJ2-5; 10 bases map to TRBD1. The V gene's germline CDR1 is SGHTA and CDR2 FQGNSA. The V segment lost 4 bases and the J segment 4 bases; nucleotides outside the gene matches: 6. The CDR3 consists of 15 residues. DNA of the CDR3: TGTGCCAGCAGCTACACCGGGACAGGGGTAGAGACCCAGTACTTC. Translation: CASSYTGTGVETQYF.

The rearrangement joins TRBV9 to TRBJ2-1, with 8 nucleotides matching TRBD2. From germline, CDR1 is SGDLS and CDR2 YYNGEE. Trimming took 3 bases from V and 8 from J; bases not matched to a gene: 7. This CDR3 comprises 14 residues. DNA for the CDR3: TGTGCCAGCAGCGATGTCGGGGGGGCCGATGAGCAGTTCTTC. This translates into CASSDVGGADEQFF.